This TCR beta chain derives from a study of blood T cell repertoires in COVID-19. For the study at large: Nucleic acid was either cDNA or gDNA, and it came from T cells, B-cell-depleted T cells, or PBMCs.

In the authors' workflow: Estimation of nucleated cell counts was performed using reference gene primer amplification. TCRdb's copy holds only in-frame clones and misses some; the assay was immunoSEQ multiplex PCR. For V, J and clone size, that table is used; D and trimming come from the DNA. The sample lists 79,000 or so clones; approximately 86% were seen once. Germline-derived CDR1 and CDR2 are LNHDA and SQIVND (reference sequence). V gave up 1 base and J gave up 2 bases; unmatched junction bases: 6. This CDR3 spans 16 amino acids. The sample comprised peripheral blood. The chain links TRBV19 to TRBJ2-3; the match to TRBD2 covers 7 bases. The receptor's source is a human donor in a cohort sampled during active COVID-19. The CDR3, as DNA: TGTGCCAGTAGTATAGCTTACAGCGGGGCCACAGATACGCAGTATTTT. This encodes CASSIAYSGATDTQYF.